The 23 T cell receptor beta chains listed next were all sequenced from one sample in a study of radiation and T cells in renal cell carcinoma. Indicated time point: blood 2 weeks post-SBRT. Regarding treatment: 15 Gy SBRT to primary tumor, nephrectomy 4 weeks later. Sequenced by immunoSEQ multiplex PCR; TCRdb stores in-frame clones only, minus some. The table records about 130,000 clones, 65% to 85% of them present only once. The material was blood, obtained from a patient whose treatment included radiotherapy and nephrectomy. These receptors all come from a man aged 45 to 65 with renal cell carcinoma.

The DNA for the CDR3 is TGTGCCTGGAGTGTAAAGGGGGACGACACAGATACGCAGTATTTT. Translating it yields CAWSVKGDDTDTQYF. The J gene is TRBJ2-3, the V gene TRBV30, with a tentative D call TRBD1 (6 bases). Germline-derived CDR1 and CDR2 are GTSNPN and SVGIG (reference sequence). The CDR3 contains 15 residues. The V end was cut by 0 bases, the J end by 2 bases, with 12 bases between.

The CDR3, as DNA: TGCGCCAGCAGCTCTAACGGGGGTCCGACAGATACGCAGTATTTT. Translated, it gives CASSSNGGPTDTQYF. The V gene is TRBV5-1, the J gene TRBJ2-3, with a weak D call TRBD2 (6 bases). The germline CDR1 and CDR2 sequences are SGHRS and YFSETQ. The germline V and J ends were trimmed by 3 bases and 3 bases, with 14 bases remaining between them. The CDR3 is 15 residues long.

The CDR3 DNA follows: TGCGCCAGCAGTGCTACGGACGGGGACAGTTCCTACAATGAGCAGTTCTTC. Its protein product is CASSATDGDSSYNEQFF. The chain is built from TRBV10-1 and TRBJ2-1; 7 nucleotides align to TRBD1. Germline CDR1 reads WNHNN; CDR2 reads SYGVQD (reference sequence). The trim removed 4 bases at V and 1 base at J, leaving 10 bases unmatched. The CDR3 runs 17 residues.

The chain uses TRBV7-3 and TRBJ2-2; D may be TRBD1 (8 bases). V lost 3 bases and J lost 4, with 12 bases in between. Per the germline V gene, CDR1 is SGHTA and CDR2 is FQGTGA. The CDR3 has 15 amino acids. The DNA for the CDR3 is TGTGCCAGCAGCTTGGACAGGGAGGGCACCGGGGAGCTGTTTTTT. It codes for CASSLDREGTGELFF.

V is TRBV4-3 and J is TRBJ2-7, with D possibly matching TRBD1 (6 bases). Germline CDR1 reads LGHNA; CDR2 reads YSLEER. This CDR3 is built from 14 residues. V was shortened by 3 bases and J by 4 bases, with 13 bases between the two germline ends. The CDR3 protein is CASSQEDSKYEQYF. The CDR3 region has the DNA TGCGCCAGCAGCCAGGAGGACAGTAAGTACGAGCAGTACTTC.

The rearrangement joins TRBV6-1 to TRBJ2-2, with unresolved D. The CDR3 consists of 14 residues. Germline loops: CDR1 MNHNS, CDR2 SASEGT. Trimming shortened V by 8 bases and J by 6 bases, and 16 bases separated the two germline ends. This chain's CDR3 is CASGLRSRAGELFF. CDR3 sequence (DNA): TGTGCCAGCGGCCTGCGGAGCCGGGCCGGGGAGCTGTTTTTT.

As concerns this clone: Distinct nucleotide sequences in the sample also encode this CDR3. The chain recombines TRBV4-3 with TRBJ1-2; 7 bases are a match to TRBD1. There are 13 residues in the CDR3. Looked up from germline, CDR1 is LGHNA and CDR2 is YSLEER. Trimming took 4 bases from V and 3 from J; bases not matched to a gene: 2. CDR3 in amino acids: CASSPDRDYGYTF. CDR3 sequence (DNA): TGCGCCAGCAGCCCAGACAGGGACTATGGCTACACCTTC.

The rearrangement uses TRBV7-3 and TRBJ1-2; 8 nucleotides match TRBD1. The V and J ends lost 5 bases and 4 bases, in that order; junction bases with no gene match: 3. The CDR3 sequence is 13 residues long. The germline V gene encodes CDR1 SGHTA and CDR2 FQGTGA. CDR3 DNA sequence: TGTGCCAGCAGCAATACAGGGGGCTATGGCTACACCTTC. Translated: CASSNTGGYGYTF.

This sequence joins TRBV9 and TRBJ2-1; D is possibly TRBD1 (5 bases). With 4 bases removed from V and 4 bases from J, the gap between germline ends came to 18 bases. The CDR3 has 16 amino acids. The V gene's germline CDR1 is SGDLS and CDR2 YYNGEE. CDR3 region: CASSSQLGAIYNEQFF. CDR3 DNA sequence: TGTGCCAGCAGCTCCCAATTAGGGGCGATATACAATGAGCAGTTCTTC.

The rearrangement joins TRBV2 to TRBJ2-3; 16 bases map to TRBD2. V was pared by 11 bases and J by 4 bases, with 0 bases of the junction left unmatched. The CDR3 has 13 residues. Germline loops: CDR1 SNHLY, CDR2 FYNNEI. The CDR3 DNA reads as TGTGCCGGGACTAGCGGGAGGGCAGATACGCAGTATTTT. Its translation: CAGTSGRADTQYF.

The chain couples TRBV13 to TRBJ2-7, with 10 bases identical to TRBD2. CDR3 length: 17 amino acids. V was clipped by 3 bases and J by 3 bases; unmatched bases: 11. Germline CDR1 and CDR2: PRHDT and FYEKMQ (reference sequence). The CDR3 region is CASSFMGLAPFLYEQYF. Written as DNA, the CDR3 is TGTGCCAGCAGCTTTATGGGACTAGCGCCCTTTCTCTACGAGCAGTACTTC.

V usage is TRBV5-1 and J usage is TRBJ2-7; D not certain. The CDR3 length is 13 residues. In germline, CDR1 is SGHRS, CDR2 YFSETQ. The V and J ends lost 5 bases and 3 bases respectively, with 12 bases between them. The CDR3 spells CASRSDDHYEQYF. CDR3 nucleotides: TGCGCCAGCAGATCGGACGATCACTACGAGCAGTACTTC.

Points on this clone: One junction end does not reproduce the germline sequence, and a read error may be involved. The CDR3 loop reads CSVFEGGYDYTF. CDR3 coding DNA: TGCAGCGTTTTCGAGGGTGGCTATGACTACACCTTC. The chain employs TRBV29-1 and TRBJ1-2; unclear D gene. The CDR3 loop spans 12 amino acids. In germline, CDR1 is SQVTM, CDR2 ANQGSEA.

The J gene is TRBJ1-6, the V gene TRBV2; TRBD1 matches 11 bases. The V and J ends lost 4 bases and 9 bases, in that order; junction bases with no gene match: 14. Germline V CDR1 and CDR2: SNHLY, FYNNEI. The CDR3 consists of 18 residues. The CDR3 DNA follows: TGTGCCAGCAGTGTCGGATTTCGAGGGACAGGGGGTTCTTCACCCCTCCACTTT. Translating gives CASSVGFRGTGGSSPLHF.

The chain links TRBV6-5 to TRBJ1-1, with unresolved D. This CDR3 contains 8 residues. V lost 11 bases to trimming and J lost 10 bases, with 8 bases between them. The germline V gene encodes CDR1 MNHEY and CDR2 SVGAGI. DNA for the CDR3: TGTGCCTCCGGCGGAGCTTTCTTT. It encodes CASGGAFF.

The chain combines TRBV2 with TRBJ1-2; 7 nucleotides agree with TRBD1. The CDR3 sequence is 13 residues long. Germline CDR1 and CDR2: SNHLY and FYNNEI. After removal of 6 bases from V and 3 bases from J, the junction contained 4 bases not matched to a gene. The CDR3 region is CASSIQGDYGYTF. The CDR3 region has the DNA TGTGCCAGCAGCATCCAGGGGGACTATGGCTACACCTTC.

This clone has a handful of counts. The CDR3 loop is CASSVTSGSGSDTQYF. DNA for the CDR3: TGCGCCAGCAGCGTGACTAGCGGGAGTGGCTCAGATACGCAGTATTTT. V usage is TRBV5-1 and J usage is TRBJ2-3; 12 bases map to TRBD2. V trimming: 4 bases; J trimming: 4 bases; junction bases outside the gene matches: 7. In germline, CDR1 is SGHRS, CDR2 YFSETQ. This CDR3 is built from 16 residues.

This chain connects TRBV27 to TRBJ2-7; 10 bases are a match to TRBD2. The CDR3 has 14 amino acids. V gave up 7 bases and J gave up 4 bases; unmatched junction bases: 7. CDR1 MNHEY and CDR2 SMNVEV come from the germline V gene (reference sequence). The CDR3 region has the DNA TGTGCCAGCACCATAGCGGGAGGAGGGTACGAGCAGTACTTC. Protein: CASTIAGGGYEQYF.

In DNA, the CDR3 is TGTGCCAGCAGTCGGGGGGACACTGAAGCTTTCTTT. Translated, it gives CASSRGDTEAFF. V usage is TRBV6-5 and J usage is TRBJ1-1; tentative D call: TRBD1 (5 bases). The CDR3 is made up of 12 amino acids. V lost 5 bases, J lost 3 bases, and 7 bases lay in between. Germline V CDR1 and CDR2: MNHEY, SVGAGI.

This clone was counted between two and nine times. Other DNA sequences in the sample encode the same CDR3. The rearrangement links TRBV7-8 to TRBJ1-5, with D hard to call. Germline V gene sequence: CDR1 SGHVS, CDR2 FQNEAQ. V was pared by 5 bases and J by 7 bases, with 18 bases between. CDR3 length equals 15 residues. The CDR3 sequence: CASSLHQGPSQPQHF. CDR3 sequence (DNA): TGTGCCAGCAGCCTCCATCAAGGGCCCAGCCAGCCCCAGCATTTT.

The rearrangement joins TRBV6-1 to TRBJ1-5; D gene unclear. V lost 2 bases to trimming and J lost 6 bases, with 8 bases between them. The germline CDR1 and CDR2 sequences are MNHNS and SASEGT. This CDR3 is built from 13 residues. CDR3 protein: CASSELGGQPQHF. Written as DNA, the CDR3 is TGTGCCAGCAGTGAATTGGGAGGTCAGCCCCAGCATTTT.

The chain carries TRBV7-9 and TRBJ2-1, with D perhaps TRBD1 (5 bases). The CDR3 has 14 amino acids. V gave up 4 bases and J gave up 8 bases, with 15 bases separating them. The germline CDR1 and CDR2 sequences are SEHNR and FQNEAQ (reference sequence). CDR3 DNA sequence: TGTGCCAGCAGCTCCATGAAGGGGTGGGATGAGCAGTTCTTC. Translated: CASSSMKGWDEQFF.

The gene calls are TRBV5-4 and TRBJ2-2; D tentatively fits TRBD1 or TRBD2 (5 bases each). CDR1 is SGHNT and CDR2 is YYREEE in the germline V gene (reference sequence). The CDR3 runs 15 residues. V lost 0 bases and J lost 3, with 9 bases in between. CDR3 residues: CASSLVGAYTGELFF. The DNA for the CDR3 is TGTGCCAGCAGCTTGGTCGGGGCCTACACCGGGGAGCTGTTTTTT.